This TCR beta chain derives from a study of blood T cells in healthy people across ages. Study in general: Every two T cells gave about one barcoded beta molecule via template switching.

Germline lookup yields CDR1 MGHDK and CDR2 SYGVNS. The CDR3 runs to 14 residues. Trimming removed 6 bases from V and 0 bases from J, with 9 bases in between. The use of a sample-barcoded 5' primer and a J-beta primer mix characterized a second PCR of roughly 7 to 12 cycles. TCRdb processed the 5' RACE reads anew with MiXCR; each CDR3 protein has one entry. The repertoire includes 1,500,000 or so distinct CDR3 sequences, 35% to 45% of them detected once, and around 4% sits in the top ten. The clonotype was recovered from a woman aged 18-30 years in good health. The chain joins TRBV25-1 to TRBJ2-1; D is uncertain. What was sequenced was blood. CDR3 DNA sequence: TGTGCCAGCAGGGACGCAGGCTCCTACAATGAGCAGTTCTTC. Translating gives CASRDAGSYNEQFF.